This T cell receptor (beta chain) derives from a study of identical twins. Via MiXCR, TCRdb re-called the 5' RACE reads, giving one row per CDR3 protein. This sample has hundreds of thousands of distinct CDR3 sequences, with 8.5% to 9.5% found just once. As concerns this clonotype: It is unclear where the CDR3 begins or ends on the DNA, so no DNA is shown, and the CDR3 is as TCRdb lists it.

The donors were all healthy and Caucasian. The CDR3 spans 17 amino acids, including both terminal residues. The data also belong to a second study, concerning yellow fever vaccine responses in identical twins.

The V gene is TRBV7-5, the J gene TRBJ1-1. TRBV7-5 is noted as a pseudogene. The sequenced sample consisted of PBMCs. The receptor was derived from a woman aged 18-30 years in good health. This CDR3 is CISVPEAYRGVNTEAFF.